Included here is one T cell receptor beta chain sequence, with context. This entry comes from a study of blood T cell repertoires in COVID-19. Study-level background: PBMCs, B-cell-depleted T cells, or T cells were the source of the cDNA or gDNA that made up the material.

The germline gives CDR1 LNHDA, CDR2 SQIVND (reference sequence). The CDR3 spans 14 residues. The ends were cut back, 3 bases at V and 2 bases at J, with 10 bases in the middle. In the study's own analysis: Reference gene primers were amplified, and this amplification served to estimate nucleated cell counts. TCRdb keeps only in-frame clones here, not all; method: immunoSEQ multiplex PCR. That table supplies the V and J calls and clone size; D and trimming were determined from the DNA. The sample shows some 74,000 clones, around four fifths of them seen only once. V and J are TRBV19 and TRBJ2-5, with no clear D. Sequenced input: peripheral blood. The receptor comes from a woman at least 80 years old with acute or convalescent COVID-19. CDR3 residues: CASSILPLQETQYF. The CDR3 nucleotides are TGTGCCAGTAGTATTCTCCCACTTCAAGAGACCCAGTACTTC.